The text below deals with one T cell receptor (beta chain). The record originates from a study of T-cell reconstitution after alpha-beta-depleted transplantation in children. Molecular barcoding with unique molecular identifiers was used for the TCRbeta library. MiXCR, applied by TCRdb to the PCR reads, yields one record per CDR3 protein. This table holds a few hundred thousand distinct CDR3 sequences, approximately 9.7% found once. This CDR3 comprises 13 residues. Germline CDR1 DFQATT, CDR2 SNEGSKA (reference sequence). With 3 bases removed from V and 1 base from J, the gap between germline ends came to 7 bases.

The receptor's source is a human donor who donated a stem cell graft to a child with SCID. Sequenced material: PBMCs from the stem cell graft donor, taken from the stem cell graft. The V gene is TRBV20-1, the J gene TRBJ1-5; D call uncertain. CDR3 sequence: CSARGRSNQPQHF. Here the CDR3 DNA reads TGCAGTGCTAGGGGCAGGAGCAATCAGCCCCAGCATTTT.